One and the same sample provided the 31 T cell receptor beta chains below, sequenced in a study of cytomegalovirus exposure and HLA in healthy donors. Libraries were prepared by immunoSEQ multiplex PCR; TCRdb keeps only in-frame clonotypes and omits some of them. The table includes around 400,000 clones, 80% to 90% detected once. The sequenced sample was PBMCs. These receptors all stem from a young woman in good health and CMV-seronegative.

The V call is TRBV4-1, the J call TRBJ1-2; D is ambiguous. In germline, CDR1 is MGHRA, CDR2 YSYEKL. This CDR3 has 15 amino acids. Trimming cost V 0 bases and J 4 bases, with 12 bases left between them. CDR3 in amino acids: CASSQEASAAYGYTF. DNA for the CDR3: TGCGCCAGCAGCCAAGAAGCGTCGGCGGCCTATGGCTACACCTTC.

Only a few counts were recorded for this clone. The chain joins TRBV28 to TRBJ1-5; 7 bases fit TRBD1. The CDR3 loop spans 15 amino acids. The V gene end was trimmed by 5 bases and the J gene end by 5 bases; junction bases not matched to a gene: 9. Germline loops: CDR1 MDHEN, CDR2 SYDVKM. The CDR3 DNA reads TGTGCCAGCAGTCTGACGACAGGGAACTATCAGCCCCAGCATTTT. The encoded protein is CASSLTTGNYQPQHF.

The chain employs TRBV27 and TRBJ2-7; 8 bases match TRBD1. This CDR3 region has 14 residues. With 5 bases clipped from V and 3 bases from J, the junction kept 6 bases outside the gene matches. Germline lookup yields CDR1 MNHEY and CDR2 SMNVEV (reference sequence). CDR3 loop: CASSPLGTGYEQYF. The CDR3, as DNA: TGTGCCAGCAGTCCCCTCGGGACAGGCTACGAGCAGTACTTC.

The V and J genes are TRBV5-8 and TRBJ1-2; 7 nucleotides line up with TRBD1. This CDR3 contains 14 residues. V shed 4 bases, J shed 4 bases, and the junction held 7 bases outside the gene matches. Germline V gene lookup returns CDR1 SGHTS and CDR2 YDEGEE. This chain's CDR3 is CASSARDSFYGYTF. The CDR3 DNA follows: TGTGCCAGCAGCGCCCGGGACAGCTTCTATGGCTACACCTTC. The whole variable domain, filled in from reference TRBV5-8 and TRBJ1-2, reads EAGVTQSPTHLIKTRGQQATLRCSPISGHTSVYWYQQALGLGLQFLLWYDEGEERNRGNFPPRFSGRQFPNYSSELNVNALELEDSALYLCASSARDSFYGYTFGSGTRLTVV.

CDR3 residues: CASSLVVEPQHF. Written as DNA, the CDR3 is TGTGCCAGCAGCTTGGTCGTAGAGCCCCAGCATTTT. The chain combines TRBV5-8 with TRBJ1-5; no clear D. Between the trimmed V and J ends, which lost 0 bases and 8 bases, there was a span of 6 bases. Germline V gene data show CDR1 as SGHTS and CDR2 as YDEGEE. This CDR3 is built from 12 residues.

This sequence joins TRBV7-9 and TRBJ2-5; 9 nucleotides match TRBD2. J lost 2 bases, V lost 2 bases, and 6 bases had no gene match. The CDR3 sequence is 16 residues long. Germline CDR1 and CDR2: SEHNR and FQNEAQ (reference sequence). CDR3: CASSLISGGLQETQYF. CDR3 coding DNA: TGTGCCAGCAGCTTAATTAGCGGGGGCTTACAAGAGACCCAGTACTTC.

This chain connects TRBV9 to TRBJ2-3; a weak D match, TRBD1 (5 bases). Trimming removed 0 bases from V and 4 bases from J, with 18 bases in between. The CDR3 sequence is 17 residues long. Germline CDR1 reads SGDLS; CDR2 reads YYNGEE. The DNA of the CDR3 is TGTGCCAGCAGCGTAGAGGGGCCGCTTGTTAGGTCAGATACGCAGTATTTT. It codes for CASSVEGPLVRSDTQYF.

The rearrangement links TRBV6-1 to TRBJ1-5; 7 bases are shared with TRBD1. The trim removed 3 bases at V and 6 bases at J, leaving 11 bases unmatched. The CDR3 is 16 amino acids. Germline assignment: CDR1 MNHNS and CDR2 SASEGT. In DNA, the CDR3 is TGTGCCAGCAGTGATTCACGGGCAGGGGGGATTCAGCCCCAGCATTTT. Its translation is CASSDSRAGGIQPQHF.

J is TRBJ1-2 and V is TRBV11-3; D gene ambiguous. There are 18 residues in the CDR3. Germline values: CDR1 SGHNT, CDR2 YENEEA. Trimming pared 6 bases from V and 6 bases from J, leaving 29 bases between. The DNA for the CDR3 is TGTGCCAGCAGTTTTATTTTTGTTAGACGGGGTATTGCAGATGGCTACACCTTC. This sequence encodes CASSFIFVRRGIADGYTF.

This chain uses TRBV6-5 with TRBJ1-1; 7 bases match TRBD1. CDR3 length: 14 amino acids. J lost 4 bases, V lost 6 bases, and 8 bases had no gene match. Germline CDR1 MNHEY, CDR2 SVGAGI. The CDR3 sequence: CASRSGQASTEAFF. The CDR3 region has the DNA TGTGCCAGCAGAAGCGGACAGGCGAGCACTGAAGCTTTCTTT.

CDR3 sequence reads: CASSPPWLYGYTF. DNA for the CDR3: TGTGCCAGCAGCCCACCGTGGCTCTATGGCTACACCTTC. V gene TRBV28 combines with J gene TRBJ1-2; no clear D. V shed 6 bases and J shed 4 bases, with 12 bases lying between them. There are 13 residues in the CDR3. The V gene's germline CDR1 is MDHEN and CDR2 SYDVKM.

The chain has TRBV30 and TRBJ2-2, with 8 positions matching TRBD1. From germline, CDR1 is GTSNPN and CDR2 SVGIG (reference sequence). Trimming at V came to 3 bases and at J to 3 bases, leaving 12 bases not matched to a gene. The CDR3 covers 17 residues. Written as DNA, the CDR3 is TGTGCCTGGAGCCAGAGACAGGGGCGACGATACACCGGGGAGCTGTTTTTT. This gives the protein CAWSQRQGRRYTGELFF. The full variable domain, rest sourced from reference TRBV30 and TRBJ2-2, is SQTIHQWPATLVQPVGSPLSLECTVEGTSNPNLYWYRQAAGRGLQLLFYSVGIGQISSEVPQNLSASRPQDRQFILSSKKLLLSDSGFYLCAWSQRQGRRYTGELFFGEGSRLTVL.

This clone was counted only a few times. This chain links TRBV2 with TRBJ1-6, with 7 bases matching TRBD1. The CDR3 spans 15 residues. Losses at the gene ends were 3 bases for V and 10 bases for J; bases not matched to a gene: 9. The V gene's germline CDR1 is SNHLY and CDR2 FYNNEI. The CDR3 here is CASSESGTAGSPLHF. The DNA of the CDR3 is TGTGCCAGCAGTGAGTCTGGGACAGCGGGCTCACCCCTCCACTTT.

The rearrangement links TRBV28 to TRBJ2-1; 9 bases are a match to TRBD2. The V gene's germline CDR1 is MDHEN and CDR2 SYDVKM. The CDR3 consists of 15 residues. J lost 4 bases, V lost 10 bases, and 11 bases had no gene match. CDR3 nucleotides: TGTGCCACCAGCCCCCTAGCGGGATCGTACAATGAGCAGTTCTTC. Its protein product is CATSPLAGSYNEQFF. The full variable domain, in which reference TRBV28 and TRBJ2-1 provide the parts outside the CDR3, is DVKVTQSSRYLVKRTGEKVFLECVQDMDHENMFWYRQDPGLGLRLIYFSYDVKMKEKGDIPEGYSVSREKKERFSLILESASTNQTSMYLCATSPLAGSYNEQFFGPGTRLTVL.

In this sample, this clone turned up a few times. CDR3 sequence: CASRGREDQPQHF. The CDR3 nucleotides are TGTGCCAGCAGAGGGCGGGAGGACCAGCCCCAGCATTTT. This rearrangement joins TRBV2 to TRBJ1-5; D unresolved. V was clipped by 6 bases and J by 7 bases, with 13 bases between them. The germline gives CDR1 SNHLY, CDR2 FYNNEI. The CDR3 has 13 amino acids.

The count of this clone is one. In DNA form, the CDR3 reads TGTGCCAGCAGAACCGTCGGGGTAACTAACTATGGCTACACCTTC. Encoded protein: CASRTVGVTNYGYTF. This chain uses TRBV28 with TRBJ1-2; D is unresolved. CDR3 length: 15 amino acids. V was trimmed by 6 bases and J by 0 bases, leaving 14 bases between them. Germline CDR1 MDHEN, CDR2 SYDVKM.

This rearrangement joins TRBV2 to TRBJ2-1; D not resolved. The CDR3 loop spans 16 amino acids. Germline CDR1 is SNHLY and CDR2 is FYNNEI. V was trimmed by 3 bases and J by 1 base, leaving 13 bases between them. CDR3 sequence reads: CASSEFSSLSYNEQFF. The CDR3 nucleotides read TGTGCCAGCAGTGAGTTTTCTAGTCTGTCCTACAATGAGCAGTTCTTC.

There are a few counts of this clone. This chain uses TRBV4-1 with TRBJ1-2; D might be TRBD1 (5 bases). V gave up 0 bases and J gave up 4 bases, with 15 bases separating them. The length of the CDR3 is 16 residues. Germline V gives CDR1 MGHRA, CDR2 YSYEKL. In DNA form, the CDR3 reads TGCGCCAGCAGCCAAGATCCGGCGGGACGGGGCTATGGCTACACCTTC. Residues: CASSQDPAGRGYGYTF.

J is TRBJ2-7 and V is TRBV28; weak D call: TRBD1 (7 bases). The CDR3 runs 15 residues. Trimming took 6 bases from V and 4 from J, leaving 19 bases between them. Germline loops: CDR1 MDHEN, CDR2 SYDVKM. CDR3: CASRGRTGLSYEQYF. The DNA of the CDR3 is TGTGCCAGCAGGGGAAGGACAGGACTATCGTACGAGCAGTACTTC.

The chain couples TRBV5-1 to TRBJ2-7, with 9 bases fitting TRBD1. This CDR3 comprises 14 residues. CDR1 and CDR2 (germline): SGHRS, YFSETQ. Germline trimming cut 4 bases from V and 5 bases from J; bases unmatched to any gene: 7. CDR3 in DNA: TGCGCCAGCAGCGCACAGGGGGCCCCTAACGAGCAGTACTTC. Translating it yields CASSAQGAPNEQYF.

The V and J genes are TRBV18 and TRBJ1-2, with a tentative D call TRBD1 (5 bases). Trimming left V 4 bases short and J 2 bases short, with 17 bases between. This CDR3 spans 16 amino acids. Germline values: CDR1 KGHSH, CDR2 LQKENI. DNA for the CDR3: TGTGCCAGCTCACAGTCACAGGAATCCCAAAACTATGGCTACACCTTC. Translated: CASSQSQESQNYGYTF.

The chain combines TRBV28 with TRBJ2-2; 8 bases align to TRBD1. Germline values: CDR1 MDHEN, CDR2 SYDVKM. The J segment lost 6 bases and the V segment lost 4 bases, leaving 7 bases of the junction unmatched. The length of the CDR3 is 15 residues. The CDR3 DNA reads TGTGCCAGCAGTTCCAGGGACAGGAGCGCCGGGGAGCTGTTTTTT. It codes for CASSSRDRSAGELFF.

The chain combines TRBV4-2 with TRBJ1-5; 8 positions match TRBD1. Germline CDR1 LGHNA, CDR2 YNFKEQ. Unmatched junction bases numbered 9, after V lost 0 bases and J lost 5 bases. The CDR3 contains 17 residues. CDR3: CASSQEVVRQGYQPQHF. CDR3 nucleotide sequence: TGTGCCAGCAGCCAAGAGGTAGTGAGACAGGGGTATCAGCCCCAGCATTTT.

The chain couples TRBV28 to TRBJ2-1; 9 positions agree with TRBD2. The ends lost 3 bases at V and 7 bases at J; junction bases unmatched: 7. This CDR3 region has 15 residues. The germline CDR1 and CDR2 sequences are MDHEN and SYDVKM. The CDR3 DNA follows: TGTGCCAGCAGTTTTCGGCTAGCGGGAAGGAATGAGCAGTTCTTC. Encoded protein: CASSFRLAGRNEQFF.

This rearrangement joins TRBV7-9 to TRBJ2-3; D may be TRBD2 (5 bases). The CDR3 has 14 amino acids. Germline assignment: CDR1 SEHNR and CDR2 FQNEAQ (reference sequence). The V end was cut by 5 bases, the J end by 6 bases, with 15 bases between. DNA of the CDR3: TGTGCCAGCAGCCTAGAAGGACTTAGGGATACGCAGTATTTT. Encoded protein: CASSLEGLRDTQYF.

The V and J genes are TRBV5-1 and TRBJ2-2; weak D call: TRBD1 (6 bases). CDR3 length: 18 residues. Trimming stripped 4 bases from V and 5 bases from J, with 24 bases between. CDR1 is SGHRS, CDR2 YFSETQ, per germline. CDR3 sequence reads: CASSRMTGHTLGTGELFF. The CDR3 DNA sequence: TGCGCCAGCAGCAGAATGACGGGACACACCTTGGGAACCGGGGAGCTGTTTTTT. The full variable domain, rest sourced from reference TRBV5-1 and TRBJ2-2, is KAGVTQTPRYLIKTRGQQVTLSCSPISGHRSVSWYQQTPGQGLQFLFEYFSETQRNKGNFPGRFSGRQFSNSRSEMNVSTLELGDSALYLCASSRMTGHTLGTGELFFGEGSRLTVL.

The CDR3 region has the DNA TGTGCCAGCAGATCCGGGACAGAGGAAGCTTTCTTT. Translated, it gives CASRSGTEEAFF. The chain has TRBV28 and TRBJ1-1; 7 bases map to TRBD1. Germline V gives CDR1 MDHEN, CDR2 SYDVKM. This CDR3 has 12 residues. V lost 6 bases and J lost 8; bases outside the gene matches: 6. Filled out from reference TRBV28 and TRBJ1-1, the complete variable domain reads DVKVTQSSRYLVKRTGEKVFLECVQDMDHENMFWYRQDPGLGLRLIYFSYDVKMKEKGDIPEGYSVSREKKERFSLILESASTNQTSMYLCASRSGTEEAFFGQGTRLTVV.

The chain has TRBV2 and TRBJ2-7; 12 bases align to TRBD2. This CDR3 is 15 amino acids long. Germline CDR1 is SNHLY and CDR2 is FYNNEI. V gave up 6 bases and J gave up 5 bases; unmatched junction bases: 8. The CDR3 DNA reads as TGTGCCAGCAGGACTAGCGGGAGTGTATTGGACGAGCAGTACTTC. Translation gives CASRTSGSVLDEQYF.

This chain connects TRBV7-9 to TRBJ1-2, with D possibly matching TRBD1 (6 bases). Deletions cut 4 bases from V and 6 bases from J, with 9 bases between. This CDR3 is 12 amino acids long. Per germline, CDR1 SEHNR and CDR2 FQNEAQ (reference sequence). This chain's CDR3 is CASSSGVDGYTF. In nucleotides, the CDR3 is TGTGCCAGCAGCTCAGGGGTCGATGGCTACACCTTC.

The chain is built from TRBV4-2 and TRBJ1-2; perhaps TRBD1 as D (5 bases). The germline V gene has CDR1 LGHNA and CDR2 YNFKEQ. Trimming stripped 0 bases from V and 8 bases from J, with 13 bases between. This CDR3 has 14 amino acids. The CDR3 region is CASSQDRGNGGYTF. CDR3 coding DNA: TGTGCCAGCAGCCAAGATCGGGGGAATGGAGGCTACACCTTC.

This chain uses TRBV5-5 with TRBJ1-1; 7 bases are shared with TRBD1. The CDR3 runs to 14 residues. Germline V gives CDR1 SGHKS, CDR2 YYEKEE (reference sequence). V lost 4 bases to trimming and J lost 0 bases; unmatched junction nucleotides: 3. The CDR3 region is CASSRQGVNTEAFF. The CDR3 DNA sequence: TGTGCCAGCAGCAGACAGGGAGTGAACACTGAAGCTTTCTTT.